This T cell receptor beta chain comes out of a study of T cells in localized non-small cell lung cancer. Regarding the study as a whole: Adjacent lung held a median around 60 of the top 100 tumor clones. It was uninvolved adjacent lung that showed the highest T cell clonality, exceeding tumor.

As for this clone: Its cognate antigen is unknown.

Profiling relied on immunoSEQ multiplex PCR, and the TCRdb table lists in-frame clones only, not all of them. The sample has about 33,000 clones; around 90% are singletons. CDR3 size: 14 residues. V was pared by 0 bases and J by 4 bases, with 10 bases between. Germline CDR1 and CDR2: SSHAT and FNYEAQ (reference sequence). This TCR was recovered from a man aged 35-75 years with stage II lung adenocarcinoma. The material sequenced was PBMCs, taken before any cancer treatment. The J gene is TRBJ2-7, the V gene TRBV7-7, with a weak D call TRBD2 (6 bases). The CDR3 protein is CASSLAQAGYEQYF. CDR3 coding DNA: TGTGCCAGCAGCTTAGCTCAGGCGGGATACGAGCAGTACTTC.